This T cell receptor (beta chain) was identified during a study of tumor and adjacent non-tumor tissue in lung cancer. Germline lookup yields CDR1 LGHNA and CDR2 YNFKEQ. This CDR3 is built from 17 residues. Three rounds of nested PCR, following a modified ARM-PCR protocol, produced the TCRbeta library. TCRdb used MiXCR to reprocess the multiplex PCR reads, holding one entry per CDR3 protein. The top ten hold roughly 13% of the sample, which has 65,000 to 90,000 distinct CDR3 sequences, 80% to 85% seen once. This clonotype was seen more than once but under ten times. The germline gene is not matched at one end of the junction; a read error may be the cause. RNA was extracted from bulk tissue without any cell sorting.

The rearrangement uses TRBV4-2 and TRBJ1-2, with D possibly being TRBD1 (6 bases). The sequence was obtained from a woman aged 45 to 65 with non-small cell lung cancer. Sequenced: lung tumor tissue. The CDR3 DNA sequence: TGTGCCATCAGCCAAGATTCCGCCCAAGGGGGATACTATGGCCACACCTTC. Its protein product is CAISQDSAQGGYYGHTF.